This T cell receptor beta chain was identified in a study of OX40 agonist ivuxolimab in advanced cancers. Notes on the research overall: Ivuxolimab was a fully human IgG2 agonistic monoclonal antibody targeting the costimulatory receptor OX40 (CD134). Intravenous ivuxolimab was administered to patients every 2 weeks at six dose levels: 0.01, 0.1, 0.3, 1.5, 3 and 10 mg/kg. Of the approximately 54 patients in dose escalation, some 20 had hepatocellular carcinoma, about 15 had melanoma, 9 had renal cell carcinoma and 9 had head and neck cancer. In the dose-escalation cohort, approximately 82% of patients were male, and the mean age was 60 years with a range of roughly 20 to 80. Patients were allowed to have had prior anti-PD-1, anti-PD-L1 or anti-CTLA-4 therapy, and 30% to 40% of the dose-escalation patients had previously received checkpoint inhibitors. Partial responses occurred in three dose-escalation patients: two with cutaneous melanoma and one with hepatocellular carcinoma. The purpose of peripheral TCRbeta sequencing was to test whether ivuxolimab changed TCR sequence diversity and led to clonal T-cell expansion. The paper describes the monotherapy dose-escalation part (N ≈ 52 patients) of the phase I trial of ivuxolimab. Paper-wide results and their limitations: In the 0.1-3.0 mg/kg groups, partial responders were among the patients with the lowest normalized peripheral clonal expansion, particularly in CD8+ T cells. Clonal expansion of both CD4+ and CD8+ blood T cells was observed from baseline to week 6 at doses 0.1 to 3.0 mg/kg. On average, CD8+ T cells showed more expanded clones than CD4+ T cells after ivuxolimab. The antigen specificity of the clonally expanded peripheral T cells was not determined. Low levels of normalized T-cell clonal expansion were also shown by some nonresponding patients.

After removal of 5 bases from V and 2 bases from J, the junction retains 8 bases not matched to a gene. Reading the germline V gene (reference sequence) gives CDR1 MNHEY and CDR2 SMNVEV. Inclusive of the bounding cysteine and phenylalanine, the CDR3 is 16 residues long. Solely the CDR3 DNA is kept, with 48 bases framed from the first base. With regard to this clone: Its cognate antigen has yet to be identified. The sample holds no much larger clone one base away, and base qualities are not on file.

To sequence the TCRbeta CDR3 region, genomic DNA was isolated from the sorted cells. The immunoSEQ Assay was used for sequencing of TCRbeta CDR3 regions. TCRdb retrieved this table from immuneACCESS and kept in-frame rearrangements only. Not all clones are present; in checked studies, unresolved V genes account for under half, and no reason is known for the remainder. The sample table contains over 95,000 clones; only one count was recorded for roughly nine tenths of them. The top ten hold 0.31% of the sample. The trial excluded patients who had a history of autoimmune disease or who were on systemic immunosuppression. Peripheral blood for TCR sequencing was collected from all dose cohorts at baseline, on cycle 4 day 1, and on cycle 7 day 1. Samples came from an open-label, multicenter, first-in-human phase I dose-escalation trial of ivuxolimab. Adults with locally advanced or metastatic head and neck squamous cell, hepatocellular, melanoma or renal cell carcinoma were enrolled in the trial. CD4+ and CD8+ T cells were sorted separately from peripheral blood before TCR sequencing.

Material: CD4+ or CD8+ T cells sorted from blood, obtained in a trial of the OX40 agonist ivuxolimab. The TCR originated in an adult with an advanced solid tumor such as melanoma, head and neck, liver or kidney cancer. The V and J genes are TRBV27 and TRBJ1-1, with 10 bases matching TRBD1. The encoded CDR3 is CASSPKTGGLNTEAFF. In nucleotide form, the sequence is TGTGCCAGCAGTCCGAAGACAGGGGGCTTAAACACTGAAGCTTTCTTT.